The entry below describes one TCR beta chain. This sample is part of a study of blood T cell repertoires in COVID-19. Study-level background: The United States, Italy and Spain provided the acute and convalescent COVID-19 samples. Sample material is recorded as cDNA or gDNA derived from T cells, B-cell-depleted T cells, or PBMCs.

The authors' processing: For nucleated cells, counts were estimated from reference gene primer amplification. Using immunoSEQ multiplex PCR, the repertoire was profiled, and TCRdb retains in-frame clones only, with some absent. V and J calls and clone size are given by that table; D and trimming were obtained from the DNA. The sample comprises some 180,000 clones, nearly 90% of which are singletons, and 0.62% rests with the top ten. V was clipped by 4 bases and J by 4 bases; unmatched bases: 8. Germline lookup yields CDR1 SGHNT and CDR2 YYREEE (reference sequence). CDR3 length: 14 amino acids. The V call is TRBV5-4, the J call TRBJ2-7; 7 bases align to TRBD1. Sequencing input: peripheral blood. This TCR derives from a man aged 45-65 years with acute or convalescent COVID-19. The CDR3 sequence is CASSLGTVTYEQYF. CDR3 bases: TGTGCCAGCAGCCTCGGGACAGTTACGTACGAGCAGTACTTC.